This note documents a single T cell receptor (beta chain) sequence. The entry originates in a study of blood T cell repertoires in COVID-19. The CDR3 runs 13 residues. The junction had 8 bases not matched to a gene; V was cut back by 6 bases and J by 9 bases. Germline CDR1 and CDR2: MDHEN and SYDVKM. Per the authors' pipeline: Researchers report that nucleated cell counts were estimated from reference gene primer amplification. Sequencing was performed with immunoSEQ multiplex PCR; in TCRdb, only in-frame clones are kept and a portion is missing. The D gene and trimming were derived from the DNA, and the V and J assignments and clone size from that table. The sample has fewer than 250,000 clones, around nine tenths seen once.

The sample was peripheral blood. V gene TRBV28 combines with J gene TRBJ2-1, with TRBD1 identical over 7 bases. This receptor was taken from a man aged 55 to 70 with COVID-19, enrolled during active disease. CDR3 region: CASRKQGSGEQFF. As DNA, the CDR3 is TGTGCCAGCAGAAAACAGGGGTCGGGTGAGCAGTTCTTC.